This T cell receptor beta chain was captured by sequencing in a study of shared clonotypes between healthy human individuals. Study-level results: Larger richness was generally estimated for naive than memory subsets. Non-shared clonotypes were found to have lower generation probabilities than the clonotypes that were shared by all four of the sorted-subset donors.

CDR1 is LGHNA, CDR2 YSLEER, per germline. Trimming pared 0 bases from V and 7 bases from J, leaving 10 bases between. This CDR3 contains 15 residues. Splitting the CD4+ cells yielded a CD45RA+ naive subset and a CD45RA-negative memory subset. Original processing methods: ImmunoSEQ only sent back junction sequences with no quality scores, so filtering was done differently. Method: immunoSEQ multiplex PCR; TCRdb's copy keeps in-frame clones and lacks some. The DNA was the basis for D and trimming; V, J and clone size are from that table. The sample lists around 940,000 clones, roughly 72% occurring once. This clone has only a few counts. The antigen remains undetermined.

The TCR sequence derives from a man aged 18 to 30 in good health. The V call is TRBV4-3, the J call TRBJ1-6; no firm D call. The sequenced material came from memory CD4+ T cells sorted from blood. As to subset: CD45RA-negative fraction. CDR3 sequence reads: CASSQETRSNSPLHF. As DNA, the CDR3 is TGCGCCAGCAGCCAAGAAACACGGTCCAATTCACCCCTCCACTTT.